Shown below are 15 T cell receptor beta chains from a single sample sequenced in a study of blood T cell repertoires in COVID-19. This table comes from immunoSEQ multiplex PCR, and its TCRdb copy is limited to in-frame clones, with some not included. The sample holds fewer than 90,000 clones; 87% are singletons and the top ten take 15%. The sample taken for sequencing was peripheral blood. The receptors were gathered from a male donor with acute or convalescent COVID-19.

V is TRBV6-1 and J is TRBJ2-7; D possibly corresponds to TRBD2 (5 bases). This CDR3 region has 14 residues. Germline V gene sequence: CDR1 MNHNS, CDR2 SASEGT. V was cut by 2 bases and J by 3 bases, with 11 bases left in between. DNA of the CDR3: TGTGCCAGCAGTGAACGGGGTCAGAGCTACGAGCAGTACTTC. Protein product: CASSERGQSYEQYF.

V usage is TRBV20-1 and J usage is TRBJ2-5; the match to TRBD1 covers 9 bases. The CDR3 runs 16 residues. With V trimmed by 3 bases and J by 4 bases, 12 bases remained unmatched. Germline-derived CDR1 and CDR2 are DFQATT and SNEGSKA (reference sequence). The CDR3 loop is CSASIPGTGRSETQYF. CDR3 in DNA: TGCAGTGCTAGTATTCCAGGGACAGGGCGATCAGAGACCCAGTACTTC.

This rearrangement joins TRBV30 to TRBJ1-4, with 11 bases lining up with TRBD1. V lost 3 bases to trimming and J lost 0 bases; unmatched junction nucleotides: 3. Germline V gene lookup returns CDR1 GTSNPN and CDR2 SVGIG (reference sequence). This CDR3 is built from 16 residues. DNA for the CDR3: TGTGCCTGGAGCGCGGGACAGGGGGCAACTAATGAAAAACTGTTTTTT. This gives the protein CAWSAGQGATNEKLFF.

The rearrangement joins TRBV7-2 to TRBJ2-1, with TRBD2 matching over 12 bases. CDR1 and CDR2 (germline): SGHTA, FQGNSA. The CDR3 runs 16 residues. With 2 bases clipped from V and 7 bases from J, the junction kept 6 bases outside the gene matches. The CDR3 here is CASSLLLAGGPNEQFF. Here the CDR3 DNA reads TGTGCCAGCAGCTTACTTCTAGCGGGGGGGCCGAATGAGCAGTTCTTC.

V gene TRBV12-3 or TRBV12-4 combines with J gene TRBJ1-1; 7 bases match TRBD1. Unmatched junction bases numbered 6, after V lost 6 bases and J lost 5 bases. The CDR3 covers 13 residues. CDR3 in DNA: TGTGCCAGCAGGACGACAGGGAGGACTGAAGCTTTCTTT. Translation: CASRTTGRTEAFF.

The chain is built from TRBV27 and TRBJ1-4; D remains ambiguous. The CDR3 extends over 14 amino acids. The V end lost 6 bases, the J end lost 4 bases, and 12 bases lay between the germline ends. Germline V gene data show CDR1 as MNHEY and CDR2 as SMNVEV (reference sequence). CDR3 coding DNA: TGTGCCAGCAGCCCCCTAGGAATTAATGAAAAACTGTTTTTT. This encodes CASSPLGINEKLFF.

The rearrangement links TRBV7-6 to TRBJ2-1; the D gene is possibly TRBD2 (6 bases). The germline V gene encodes CDR1 SGHVS and CDR2 FNYEAQ. There are 14 residues in the CDR3. The V gene lost 1 base and the J gene lost 4 bases, with 8 bases spanning the gap. This CDR3 reads CASSLGGLYNEQFF. CDR3 bases: TGTGCCAGCAGCTTAGGGGGACTGTACAATGAGCAGTTCTTC.

This clone was counted a few times. This chain joins TRBV7-2 and TRBJ2-7; TRBD2 aligns across 10 bases. The CDR3 is 15 residues long. Germline CDR1 and CDR2: SGHTA and FQGNSA. Trimming took 5 bases from V and 2 from J; bases not matched to a gene: 6. DNA of the CDR3: TGTGCCAGCAGCAATAGCGGGGGGCGCACCTACGAGCAGTACTTC. This encodes CASSNSGGRTYEQYF.

Comment on this clone: One end of the junction does not line up with germline, which may come from a read error. The chain joins TRBV7-2 to TRBJ2-1, with a weak D call TRBD1 (6 bases). CDR1 and CDR2 (germline): SGHTA, FQGNSA. The CDR3 length is 13 residues. This chain's CDR3 is CASSLGIQGMRVF. The CDR3 region has the DNA TGTGCCAGCAGCTTAGGTATACAGGGAATGAGGGTCTTC.

CDR3 DNA: TGTGCCAGCAGCTACGACGGGAACTATGGCTACACCTTC. Its translation: CASSYDGNYGYTF. This chain connects TRBV5-4 to TRBJ1-2, with D unclear. In germline, CDR1 is SGHNT, CDR2 YYREEE (reference sequence). The V end was cut by 3 bases, the J end by 2 bases, with 8 bases between. The CDR3 extends over 13 amino acids.

This chain joins TRBV10-3 and TRBJ2-3; 8 bases line up with TRBD2. Per germline, CDR1 ENHRY and CDR2 SYGVKD. V was pared by 1 base and J by 1 base, with 4 bases of the junction left unmatched. CDR3 size: 16 residues. In DNA, the CDR3 is TGTGCCATCAGTGAGTTGGGGCGGGGGGGCACAGATACGCAGTATTTT. Amino acids: CAISELGRGGTDTQYF.

The rearrangement uses TRBV6-1 and TRBJ1-6; TRBD1 aligns across 9 bases. There are 16 residues in the CDR3. Germline CDR1 MNHNS, CDR2 SASEGT. J lost 9 bases, V lost 4 bases, and 10 bases had no gene match. The CDR3 sequence: CASSGLGQGESSPLHF. The CDR3, as DNA: TGTGCCAGCAGTGGACTGGGACAGGGTGAAAGTTCACCCCTCCACTTT.

The chain combines TRBV10-3 with TRBJ2-7; D gene unclear. The CDR3 loop spans 13 amino acids. Deletions cut 6 bases from V and 7 bases from J, with 16 bases between. Germline V CDR1 and CDR2: ENHRY, SYGVKD. For the CDR3, the DNA is TGTGCCATCAGCCTAGAATCTTCCCGGGAGCAGTACTTC. It translates to CAISLESSREQYF.

The rearrangement links TRBV7-9 to TRBJ2-7; 8 nucleotides align to TRBD2. Trimming cost V 2 bases and J 2 bases; bases outside gene matches: 8. The length of the CDR3 is 16 residues. Germline CDR1 SEHNR, CDR2 FQNEAQ (reference sequence). DNA of the CDR3: TGTGCCAGCAGCTTACGCACTAGCGGCGCGACCTACGAGCAGTACTTC. Its translation: CASSLRTSGATYEQYF.

The chain has TRBV10-3 and TRBJ2-5; D ambiguous. Trimming took 2 bases from V and 5 from J, leaving 9 bases between them. This CDR3 comprises 13 residues. The germline V gene has CDR1 ENHRY and CDR2 SYGVKD. The CDR3 here is CAISEPSRETQYF. The CDR3 DNA reads TGTGCCATCAGTGAGCCCTCGCGGGAGACCCAGTACTTC.